These 2 T cell receptor beta chains were all obtained from the same sample, sequenced in a study of blood T cell repertoires in COVID-19. Using immunoSEQ multiplex PCR, the repertoire was profiled, and TCRdb retains in-frame clones only, with some absent. The data contain 95,000 to 120,000 clones, 85% to 90% of them singletons. Sequencing was done on a sample of peripheral blood. The receptor set was obtained from a woman in her 50s with acute or convalescent COVID-19.

This chain links TRBV3-1 (or the pseudogene TRBV3-2) with TRBJ1-1; D gene ambiguous. V shed 1 base and J shed 2 bases, with 11 bases lying between them. The germline CDR1 and CDR2 sequences are LGHDT and YNNKEL (reference sequence). This CDR3 has 15 amino acids. The CDR3 spells CASSQGEIRNTEAFF. The CDR3 bases are TGTGCCAGCAGCCAAGGAGAAATAAGAAACACTGAAGCTTTCTTT.

This chain joins TRBV29-1 and TRBJ1-1; TRBD1 agrees at 8 bases. V lost 7 bases and J lost 0; bases outside the gene matches: 7. Germline V gene sequence: CDR1 SQVTM, CDR2 ANQGSEA. The CDR3 covers 14 residues. In DNA, the CDR3 is TGCAGCGCTCAAGGACAGGGATTGAACACTGAAGCTTTCTTT. Protein: CSAQGQGLNTEAFF.